The 16 T cell receptor beta chains in this list originate from one sample, sequenced in a study of shared clonotypes between healthy human individuals. Assay used: immunoSEQ multiplex PCR; TCRdb lists only in-frame clones, some missing. The repertoire consists of approximately 1,500,000 clones, with nearly 99% occurring once and the leading ten covering about 0.45%. The sequenced sample was naive CD4+ T cells sorted from blood. Regarding subset: CD45RA+ positively selected. Receptor source: a young man in good health.

The V gene is TRBV7-9, the J gene TRBJ1-3, with TRBD1 as a possible D gene (6 bases). The CDR3 has 16 residues. CDR1 and CDR2 (germline): SEHNR, FQNEAQ (reference sequence). V dropped 4 bases and J dropped 3 bases, with 16 bases sitting between them. This chain's CDR3 is CASSSSVGGGGNTIYF. The CDR3 DNA reads TGTGCCAGCAGCTCCTCGGTCGGGGGCGGTGGAAACACCATATATTTT.

As regards this clone: The same CDR3 is also encoded by other DNA sequences in this sample. The chain combines TRBV28 with TRBJ1-5; the D gene is possibly TRBD1 (5 bases). The V end lost 6 bases, the J end lost 5 bases, and 11 bases lay between the germline ends. Germline assignment: CDR1 MDHEN and CDR2 SYDVKM. CDR3 length: 13 residues. CDR3 in DNA: TGTGCCAGCAGGGAGACGGGGGATCAGCCCCAGCATTTT. It codes for CASRETGDQPQHF.

The gene calls are TRBV14 and TRBJ2-3; 11 nucleotides agree with TRBD2. The CDR3 runs 16 residues. The V gene end was trimmed by 4 bases and the J gene end by 8 bases; junction bases not matched to a gene: 11. Looked up from germline, CDR1 is SGHDN and CDR2 is FVKESK. In DNA, the CDR3 is TGTGCCAGCAGCCGGGGAACTAGCGGGAGTTTTGCTACGCAGTATTTT. It yields the protein CASSRGTSGSFATQYF. The full variable domain, completed using reference TRBV14 and TRBJ2-3, is EAGVTQFPSHSVIEKGQTVTLRCDPISGHDNLYWYRRVMGKEIKFLLHFVKESKQDESGMPNNRFLAERTGGTYSTLKVQPAELEDSGVYFCASSRGTSGSFATQYFGPGTRLTVL.

This chain uses TRBV19 with TRBJ1-3; D remains ambiguous. Looked up from germline, CDR1 is LNHDA and CDR2 is SQIVND (reference sequence). Trimming took 3 bases from V and 4 from J, leaving 10 bases between them. This CDR3 comprises 14 residues. The CDR3 DNA follows: TGTGCCAGTAGTATTTCCCGGGCCGGAAACACCATATATTTT. Its translation: CASSISRAGNTIYF.

The rearrangement links TRBV28 to TRBJ2-1; D gene unclear. Germline-derived CDR1 and CDR2 are MDHEN and SYDVKM. V gave up 5 bases and J gave up 0 bases, with 11 bases separating them. The CDR3 is 15 residues long. Here the CDR3 DNA reads TGTGCCAGCAGTCCACGCTTGAGCTCCTACAATGAGCAGTTCTTC. Translating it yields CASSPRLSSYNEQFF.

The gene calls are TRBV9 and TRBJ1-3, with D hard to call. The CDR3 is 14 amino acids. Germline V CDR1 and CDR2: SGDLS, YYNGEE. Trimming took off 0 bases at V and 0 bases at J, with 4 bases between the two ends. The CDR3 DNA is TGTGCCAGCAGCGTAGACTACTCTGGAAACACCATATATTTT. Encoded protein: CASSVDYSGNTIYF.

The chain carries TRBV2 and TRBJ2-7; TRBD2 aligns across 7 bases. The CDR3 sequence is 15 residues long. Germline CDR1 and CDR2: SNHLY and FYNNEI. V dropped 1 base and J dropped 2; count of bases not matched to a gene: 5. The CDR3, as DNA: TGTGCCAGCAGTGAAGTTGGCCGGGGGGCCTACGAGCAGTACTTC. Its protein is CASSEVGRGAYEQYF.

The chain is built from TRBV28 and TRBJ2-3; a possible D gene is TRBD2 (6 bases). The CDR3 covers 14 residues. Trimming removed 6 bases from V and 0 bases from J, with 10 bases in between. Looked up from germline, CDR1 is MDHEN and CDR2 is SYDVKM. CDR3 protein: CASRSSGSTDTQYF. The CDR3 DNA is TGTGCCAGCAGGAGTAGCGGTAGCACAGATACGCAGTATTTT.

The chain has TRBV7-2 and TRBJ1-3; TRBD1 is a possible D gene (5 bases). The CDR3 is 15 amino acids. The V and J ends lost 4 bases and 0 bases respectively, with 10 bases between them. Germline V gene data show CDR1 as SGHTA and CDR2 as FQGNSA. The CDR3: CASSWGPSSGNTIYF. In DNA, the CDR3 is TGTGCCAGCAGCTGGGGACCTAGCTCTGGAAACACCATATATTTT.

The chain links TRBV10-3 to TRBJ2-1; no reliable D call. The CDR3 runs to 14 residues. The germline V gene encodes CDR1 ENHRY and CDR2 SYGVKD. The V end lost 5 bases, the J end lost 0 bases, and 8 bases lay between the germline ends. The CDR3 region is CAISIKSSYNEQFF. CDR3 DNA sequence: TGTGCCATCAGTATTAAAAGCTCCTACAATGAGCAGTTCTTC.

The chain combines TRBV11-2 with TRBJ2-3; 11 bases line up with TRBD2. The CDR3 covers 15 residues. Per germline, CDR1 SGHAT and CDR2 FQNNGV. Germline trimming cut 2 bases from V and 3 bases from J; bases unmatched to any gene: 1. CDR3 amino acids: CASSLTSGRTDTQYF. CDR3 DNA: TGTGCCAGCAGCTTAACTAGCGGGAGAACAGATACGCAGTATTTT.

DNA of the CDR3: TGTGCCAGCAGCTTCGACAGGGTCAATGAGCAGTTCTTC. Residues: CASSFDRVNEQFF. This chain joins TRBV5-6 and TRBJ2-1; TRBD1 aligns across 7 bases. CDR1 is SGHDT, CDR2 YYEEEE, per germline. The CDR3 runs 13 residues. The V and J ends lost 2 bases and 6 bases, in that order; junction bases with no gene match: 2.

V and J are TRBV6-5 and TRBJ2-1, with D tentatively TRBD2 (6 bases). V was pared by 7 bases and J by 9 bases, with 16 bases between. Germline CDR1 reads MNHEY; CDR2 reads SVGAGI. This CDR3 region has 13 residues. The CDR3: CASKTGANSEQFF. The DNA of the CDR3 is TGTGCCAGCAAAACGGGAGCAAATTCTGAGCAGTTCTTC.

This clone was seen a single time. The chain joins TRBV18 to TRBJ2-4; 7 bases agree with TRBD1. This CDR3 comprises 18 residues. From germline, CDR1 is KGHSH and CDR2 LQKENI. V was pared by 3 bases and J by 0 bases, with 11 bases of the junction left unmatched. CDR3 in DNA: TGTGCCAGCTCACCCTTAACGACAGGGATCATAGCCAAAAACATTCAGTACTTC. Encoded protein: CASSPLTTGIIAKNIQYF.

V usage is TRBV28 and J usage is TRBJ2-5; 7 bases agree with TRBD2. V shed 3 bases and J 0 bases; nucleotides not matched to a gene: 4. The CDR3 spans 15 residues. CDR1 and CDR2 from the germline V gene are MDHEN and SYDVKM. CDR3 in DNA: TGTGCCAGCAGTTTTGGGGGGGTGTACCAAGAGACCCAGTACTTC. This sequence encodes CASSFGGVYQETQYF.

Of note for this clone: The junction shows a germline mismatch at one end, possibly a read error. The J gene is TRBJ2-1, the V gene TRBV5-8; D gene unclear. The germline gives CDR1 SGHTS, CDR2 YDEGEE. CDR3 length: 12 amino acids. CDR3 coding DNA: TGTGCCAGCGAACCTTCGACCACACTACCAGTCTTC. Translated: CASEPSTTLPVF.